The T cell receptor (beta chain) described here comes from a study of blood T cells in healthy people across ages. The study's findings and limits: Estimated diversity that came from one million T cells was considered an underestimate.

Trimming removed 4 bases from V and 0 bases from J, with 9 bases in between. CDR1 MNHEY and CDR2 SMNVEV come from the germline V gene (reference sequence). The CDR3 runs 15 residues. This clonotype was detected only a few times. What it binds is unknown. PCR was performed a second time for about 6 to 11 cycles using a sample-barcoded 5' primer and a J-beta primer mix. MiXCR, applied by TCRdb to the 5' RACE reads, yields one record per CDR3 protein. The table has over a million distinct CDR3 sequences, almost 25% seen once. This sample also belongs to another study, concerning T cells of mothers and their children.

The rearrangement uses TRBV27 and TRBJ2-2, with TRBD1 as a possible D gene (5 bases). The clonotype was recovered from a girl between 2 and 10 years old in good health. Sequencing input: blood. The CDR3 DNA sequence: TGTGCCAGCAGTTCGCCACAGGCGAACACCGGGGAGCTGTTTTTT. Amino acid sequence: CASSSPQANTGELFF.